This T cell receptor (beta chain) was found in a study of T-cell reconstitution after alpha-beta-depleted transplantation in children. CDR3 length: 15 amino acids. Germline CDR1 DFQATT, CDR2 SNEGSKA (reference sequence). V gave up 6 bases and J gave up 6 bases; unmatched junction bases: 9. Unique molecular identifiers were built into the TCRbeta library. A single record per CDR3 protein comes from TCRdb applying MiXCR to the PCR reads. The sample consists of around 680,000 distinct CDR3 sequences, 16% of them appearing once. The chain employs TRBV20-1 and TRBJ2-3; 13 bases match TRBD2. This TCR was sampled from a human donor who donated a stem cell graft to a child with acute myeloid leukemia. Sequencing used PBMCs from the stem cell graft donor, obtained from the stem cell graft. The chain's CDR3 is CSADTGLAGSDTQYF. The CDR3 DNA follows: TGCAGTGCAGACACGGGACTAGCGGGGTCTGATACGCAGTATTTT.